The rows below give T cell receptor beta chains drawn from one sample of a study of technical replicates of blood from four donors. The method was immunoSEQ multiplex PCR; TCRdb's version includes in-frame clones alone and lacks a portion of them. The sample yields 65,000 to 95,000 clones, 95% to 98% seen once. The sample comprised T cells isolated from PBMCs. Receptors originate from a human donor in good health. Each CDR3 is given with its conserved first and last residue. D genes are given only for firm matches. The size entry is marked missing in some rows and otherwise reads once, few, many or a size class.

abundance: NA; v_gene: TRBV5-4; d_gene: NA; j_gene: TRBJ2-7; len: 14; CDR3nt: TGTGCCAGCAGCTTGGAACCCCTAGTAAGCGAGCAGTACTTC; CDR3aa: CASSLEPLVSEQYF
abundance: NA; v_gene: TRBV5-4; d_gene: TRBD2; j_gene: TRBJ2-1; len: 15; CDR3nt: TGTGCCAGCAGCCCGGGACTAGCGGGAGCTAATGAGCAGTTCTTC; CDR3aa: CASSPGLAGANEQFF
abundance: once; v_gene: TRBV5-1; d_gene: NA; j_gene: TRBJ1-5; len: 18; CDR3nt: TGCGCCACCTTGCTGTGCGGACAAAGTACCCTTAGCAATCAGCCCCAGCATTTT; CDR3aa: CATLLCGQSTLSNQPQHF
abundance: NA; v_gene: TRBV5-4; d_gene: TRBD2; j_gene: TRBJ2-7; len: 14; CDR3nt: TGTGCCAGCAGCTTGAAGCGGGAGGGGGTCGAGCAGTACTTC; CDR3aa: CASSLKREGVEQYF
abundance: NA; v_gene: TRBV4-1; d_gene: TRBD1; j_gene: TRBJ1-1; len: 16; CDR3nt: TGCGCCAGCAGCCAAGTCAAGCCGGGACAGGGCGTTGAAGCTTTCTTT; CDR3aa: CASSQVKPGQGVEAFF
abundance: NA; v_gene: TRBV4-1; d_gene: NA; j_gene: TRBJ1-1; len: 12; CDR3nt: TGCGCCACCCGGCGGGGGAACACTGAAGCTTTCTTT; CDR3aa: CATRRGNTEAFF
abundance: NA; v_gene: TRBV7-2; d_gene: TRBD2; j_gene: TRBJ2-1; len: 15; CDR3nt: TGTGCCAGCAGCTTAGGGTCTAGCGGGTACAATGAGCAGTTCTTC; CDR3aa: CASSLGSSGYNEQFF
abundance: NA; v_gene: TRBV30; d_gene: NA; j_gene: TRBJ1-3; len: 13; CDR3nt: TGTGCCATTGGAAAAGGAGAGGGAAACACCATATATTTT; CDR3aa: CAIGKGEGNTIYF
abundance: NA; v_gene: TRBV5-1; d_gene: NA; j_gene: TRBJ2-7; len: 12; CDR3nt: TGCGCCAGCAGCTTTGTACTTGGCGAGCAGTACTTC; CDR3aa: CASSFVLGEQYF
abundance: NA; v_gene: TRBV19; d_gene: TRBD1; j_gene: TRBJ1-1; len: 15; CDR3nt: TGTGCCAGTAGTATTAACGACCAGGGGGCTGCTGAAGCTTTCTTT; CDR3aa: CASSINDQGAAEAFF